These T cell receptor beta chains were read from a single sample in a study of blood T cell repertoires in COVID-19. Assay used: immunoSEQ multiplex PCR; TCRdb lists only in-frame clones, some missing. The table shows hundreds of thousands of clones, with about nine tenths occurring only once. The sample consisted of peripheral blood. The receptors come from a man of 80 years or more with acute or convalescent COVID-19. The CDR3 runs from the conserved cysteine through the conserved F or W. The D gene is left open where the match is weak. Clone size is not always given. Where it is, it says once, few, many or a class for expanded clones.

TRBD1,.,TRBV30,TRBJ2-7,CAWSMDRGDEQYF,TGTGCCTGGAGTATGGACAGGGGGGACGAGCAGTACTTC
TRBD1,.,TRBV6-1,TRBJ1-2,CASSEWSGGQVHYGYTF,TGTGCCAGCAGTGAATGGTCCGGCGGACAGGTACACTATGGCTACACCTTC
TRBD2,few,TRBV6-2/TRBV6-3,TRBJ2-5,CASSYPRGGETQYF,TGTGCCAGCAGTTACCCGCGGGGGGGAGAGACCCAGTACTTC
TRBD2,.,TRBV7-2,TRBJ2-1,CASSTAGLAGSYNEQFF,TGTGCCAGCAGCACGGCCGGACTAGCGGGCTCCTACAATGAGCAGTTCTTC
.,.,TRBV5-1,TRBJ2-1,CASSLEGFDYNEQFF,TGCGCCAGCAGCTTAGAGGGATTCGACTACAATGAGCAGTTCTTC
.,.,TRBV7-9,TRBJ2-1,CASSLLGGWVNTGNEQFF,TGTGCCAGCAGCTTATTAGGTGGATGGGTGAATACGGGAAATGAGCAGTTCTTC
.,.,TRBV19,TRBJ2-3,CASSISAATPPGTDTQYF,TGTGCCAGTAGTATATCAGCGGCTACCCCCCCGGGCACAGATACGCAGTATTTT
TRBD1,.,TRBV6-4,TRBJ2-1,CASSARGQGILSNEQFF,TGTGCCAGCAGTGCCCGGGGACAGGGTATTTTGTCGAATGAGCAGTTCTTC
TRBD1,.,TRBV7-9,TRBJ1-2,CASSPADRGGGYTF,TGTGCCAGCAGCCCCGCTGACAGGGGAGGTGGCTACACCTTC
TRBD2,.,TRBV5-1,TRBJ2-1,CASSPGLAAYNEQFF,TGCGCCAGCAGCCCGGGACTAGCGGCTTACAATGAGCAGTTCTTC
TRBD1,.,TRBV6-1,TRBJ2-5,CASSEPGGGPTWAQYF,TGTGCCAGCAGTGAACCAGGGGGCGGACCAACGTGGGCCCAGTACTTC
.,.,TRBV28,TRBJ1-1,CASIFFQGGITEAFF,TGTGCCAGCATCTTCTTTCAGGGTGGGATCACTGAAGCTTTCTTT
TRBD1,.,TRBV9,TRBJ2-3,CASSPRLGQGADTQYF,TGTGCCAGCAGCCCGAGACTAGGACAGGGCGCAGATACGCAGTATTTT
.,.,TRBV7-3,TRBJ2-1,CASSLRNEGDEQFF,TGTGCCAGCAGCTTGAGAAATGAGGGCGATGAGCAGTTCTTC
.,.,TRBV11-2,TRBJ2-2,CASSLVFGELFF,TGTGCCAGCAGCTTAGTCTTCGGGGAGCTGTTTTTT
.,.,TRBV7-9,TRBJ2-1,CASSLAGLINEQFF,TGTGCCAGCAGCTTAGCGGGACTCATCAATGAGCAGTTCTTC
TRBD2,.,TRBV7-2,TRBJ2-5,CASSFGGGETQYF,TGTGCCAGCAGCTTCGGGGGGGGAGAGACCCAGTACTTC
.,.,TRBV24-1,TRBJ1-5,CATSDPDTNSNQPQHF,TGTGCCACCAGTGACCCGGACACCAATAGCAATCAGCCCCAGCATTTT
TRBD1,.,TRBV19,TRBJ1-4,CASTKRTGWEKLFF,TGTGCCAGTACCAAAAGGACAGGGTGGGAAAAACTGTTTTTT
TRBD2,.,TRBV30,TRBJ2-7,CAWSPWTSGNYEQYF,TGTGCCTGGAGTCCCTGGACTAGCGGAAACTACGAGCAGTACTTC
.,.,TRBV5-6,TRBJ1-6,CASSLYETGHSPLHF,TGTGCCAGCAGCTTGTATGAGACAGGACATTCACCCCTCCACTTT
TRBD1,once,TRBV30,TRBJ2-7,CAWGYGTGRYEQYF,TGTGCCTGGGGATACGGGACAGGGCGATACGAGCAGTACTTC
.,.,TRBV7-6,TRBJ2-1,CASSRDFLGNEQFF,TGTGCCAGCAGCCGGGACTTCCTGGGGAATGAGCAGTTCTTC
.,.,TRBV10-3,TRBJ2-7,CAISGLEQYF,TGTGCCATCAGTGGGCTCGAGCAGTACTTC
TRBD1,.,TRBV6-5,TRBJ2-3,CASSRTQGATDTQYF,TGTGCCAGCAGTCGAACACAGGGGGCAACAGATACGCAGTATTTT
TRBD1,.,TRBV28,TRBJ1-6,CASRPLQGGNSPLHF,TGTGCCAGCAGGCCTTTACAGGGGGGGAATTCACCCCTCCACTTT
.,.,TRBV6-6,TRBJ1-2,CASTYLGVGYGYTF,TGTGCCAGCACCTACCTAGGGGTGGGATATGGCTACACCTTC
.,.,TRBV10-3,TRBJ2-3,CAIRAGLGTDTQYF,TGTGCCATCAGAGCAGGGTTGGGGACAGATACGCAGTATTTT
.,.,TRBV6-6,TRBJ1-2,CATDSRGRSIYGYTF,TGTGCCACCGACTCCCGCGGGCGGAGTATCTATGGCTACACCTTC
.,.,TRBV18,TRBJ2-6,CASSPDSSGANVLTF,TGTGCCAGCTCACCCGACAGCTCTGGGGCCAACGTCCTGACTTTC
.,.,TRBV5-4,TRBJ2-1,CASEAYNEQFF,TGTGCCAGCGAGGCGTACAATGAGCAGTTCTTC
.,.,TRBV19,TRBJ1-2,CASSIQAGRGRGYTF,TGTGCCAGTAGTATCCAGGCAGGGAGGGGACGTGGCTACACCTTC
TRBD2,.,TRBV7-9,TRBJ2-1,CASSLWEREGPDEQFF,TGTGCCAGCAGCTTATGGGAACGGGAGGGCCCTGATGAGCAGTTCTTC
TRBD1,.,TRBV30,TRBJ1-6,CAWRTGGSGNSPLHF,TGTGCCTGGAGGACAGGGGGATCGGGTAATTCACCCCTCCACTTT
.,.,TRBV10-2,TRBJ2-2,CASRGALPGELFF,TGCGCCAGCAGGGGAGCCTTGCCCGGGGAGCTGTTTTTT
.,few,TRBV11-2,TRBJ1-3,CASSSGLSSGNTIYF,TGTGCCAGCAGCTCAGGTCTCAGCTCTGGAAACACCATATATTTT